This T cell receptor beta chain was obtained from a study of response to subunit inactivated influenza vaccine (dated by TCRdb to 2016 to 2019). For the wider study: Deep quantitative T cell receptor repertoire profiling was used in the study to track responses to a trivalent subunit inactivated influenza vaccine.

Libraries came from RT-PCR. TCRdb shows the sequencer as Illumina HiSeq 2500. TCRdb trimmed public reads at Q25 via fastp, called clones via MiXCR and kept in-frame beta chains. CDR3 protein sequences are deduplicated, and each keeps its most common genes and DNA. This sample is represented by more than 700,000 distinct CDR3 sequences; 21% of them were singletons. The biggest ten clones account for about a tenth of the sample. Overall study results and their limits: According to the authors, only a limited number of new T cells may be recruited by each seasonal influenza vaccination.

CDR1 SQVTM and CDR2 ANQGSEA were looked up in the germline V gene. Cut back by 5 bases and 4 bases, the V and J ends lie 9 bases apart. The CDR3 goes from the cysteine to the phenylalanine over 12 residues. The read is trimmed to its CDR3 DNA, 36 bases read in frame from base 1. Turning to this clonotype: Which antigen it targets is not known. No quality values exist for individual bases; no much larger clone is one base distant.

The sequence was collected from a middle-aged man who received an inactivated influenza vaccine. Donor details come from another sample of the same person, matched by shared clones. This chain is built from TRBV29-1 and TRBJ1-5, with no reliable assignment of the D segment. The sequenced sample was PBMCs from blood, obtained 5 days after vaccination. The CDR3 protein: CSVSEQNQPQHF. The sequenced DNA: TGCAGCGTTTCGGAACAAAATCAGCCCCAGCATTTT.